This T cell receptor beta chain was documented in a study of identical twins. Turning to this clonotype: No antigen is known for it.

Regarding the study as a whole: With beta out-of-frame sequences, excess sharing by twins was weaker. Insertions ran lower in abundant cord blood beta clonotypes, though not in memory repertoires.

TCRdb re-analysed the 5' RACE reads in MiXCR, keeping a single row per CDR3 protein. The table includes 400,000 to 600,000 distinct CDR3 sequences, under 25% detected once. CDR3 length equals 15 residues. CDR1 KGHDR and CDR2 SFDVKD come from the germline V gene. V lost 2 bases to trimming and J lost 7 bases, with 11 bases between them. These data were also reused for a study on yellow fever vaccine responses in identical twins. That study reports: The authors reported partly convergent, partly personalized vaccine responses in identical twins.

This chain uses TRBV24-1 with TRBJ1-6; possibly TRBD1 for D (6 bases). The sample comprised CD4+ T cells sorted from blood. The sequence came from a woman between 18 and 29 years old in good health. CDR3 sequence reads: CATSDSQGNNSPLHF. In DNA form, the CDR3 reads TGTGCCACCAGTGATTCACAGGGAAACAATTCACCCCTCCACTTT.